This entry lists 24 T cell receptor beta chains sequenced from one sample in a study of shared clonotypes between healthy human individuals. Naive-designated CD8 cells lacked CD45RO, were positively enriched for CCR7, and omitted terminally differentiated effector memory CD45RA+ cells. Profiled with immunoSEQ multiplex PCR; TCRdb holds only in-frame clones, not every one. The data contain nearly 2 million clones, over 85% of them singletons. The specimen sequenced was naive CD8+ T cells sorted from blood. Every receptor here comes from a man aged 18 to 35 in good health.

The chain is built from TRBV6-1 and TRBJ2-3; tentative D call: TRBD1 (6 bases). V lost 0 bases and J lost 6, with 10 bases in between. This CDR3 is built from 14 residues. In germline, CDR1 is MNHNS, CDR2 SASEGT. The CDR3, as DNA: TGTGCCAGCAGTGAAGCGTATAGGGGGGATACGCAGTATTTT. Translation gives CASSEAYRGDTQYF.

V is TRBV6-1 and J is TRBJ2-7, with 7 bases that match TRBD2. The length of the CDR3 is 15 residues. Germline V gene sequence: CDR1 MNHNS, CDR2 SASEGT. With V trimmed by 1 base and J by 6 bases, 9 bases remained unmatched. Here the CDR3 reads CASSEEAGAYSEQYF. The CDR3 DNA is TGTGCCAGCAGTGAAGAGGCGGGAGCCTATTCCGAGCAGTACTTC.

V and J are TRBV28 and TRBJ1-5; the match to TRBD1 covers 7 bases. The germline V gene encodes CDR1 MDHEN and CDR2 SYDVKM. The junction had 11 bases not matched to a gene; V was cut back by 6 bases and J by 0 bases. This CDR3 contains 17 residues. CDR3 in amino acids: CASSDPRGDYSNQPQHF. The CDR3, as DNA: TGTGCCAGCAGCGACCCCAGGGGGGATTATAGCAATCAGCCCCAGCATTTT.

This chain joins TRBV5-1 and TRBJ2-2; D uncertain. Germline-derived CDR1 and CDR2 are SGHRS and YFSETQ. Trimming took off 2 bases at V and 3 bases at J, with 8 bases between the two ends. The length of the CDR3 is 14 residues. CDR3 in amino acids: CASSFSWDTGELFF. CDR3 DNA: TGCGCCAGCAGCTTTTCCTGGGACACCGGGGAGCTGTTTTTT.

The chain combines TRBV5-1 with TRBJ2-1; 11 bases align to TRBD2. V lost 5 bases and J lost 4; bases outside the gene matches: 17. Germline CDR1 SGHRS, CDR2 YFSETQ. CDR3 length: 19 residues. CDR3 sequence reads: CASSPTSGVKIGIYNEQFF. Written as DNA, the CDR3 is TGCGCCAGCAGTCCGACTAGCGGGGTCAAAATAGGGATTTACAATGAGCAGTTCTTC. The full variable domain, rest sourced from reference TRBV5-1 and TRBJ2-1, is KAGVTQTPRYLIKTRGQQVTLSCSPISGHRSVSWYQQTPGQGLQFLFEYFSETQRNKGNFPGRFSGRQFSNSRSEMNVSTLELGDSALYLCASSPTSGVKIGIYNEQFFGPGTRLTVL.

On this clone: This sample also contains other DNA sequences that code for the same CDR3. V usage is TRBV4-1 and J usage is TRBJ2-1, with unresolved D. This CDR3 contains 13 residues. Trimming left V 1 base short and J 7 bases short, with 8 bases between. CDR1 MGHRA and CDR2 YSYEKL come from the germline V gene. DNA for the CDR3: TGCGCCAGCAGCCAAGTACGAGGTAATGAGCAGTTCTTC. Protein product: CASSQVRGNEQFF.

This clone was recorded once. V gene TRBV11-2 combines with J gene TRBJ1-2; D unresolved. The CDR3 contains 12 residues. The V gene lost 4 bases and the J gene lost 13 bases, with 16 bases spanning the gap. CDR1 SGHAT and CDR2 FQNNGV come from the germline V gene. The CDR3 sequence is CASSSMTGKITF. The DNA of the CDR3 is TGTGCCAGCAGCTCTATGACGGGGAAAATCACCTTC.

The V and J genes are TRBV29-1 and TRBJ2-2; 9 bases map to TRBD1. V was pared by 5 bases and J by 6 bases, with 7 bases of the junction left unmatched. CDR3 length equals 14 residues. Germline CDR1 is SQVTM and CDR2 is ANQGSEA. The CDR3 nucleotides read TGCAGCGTTCCGGGACAGGGTCTGGCCGGGGAGCTGTTTTTT. Translating it yields CSVPGQGLAGELFF.

The gene calls are TRBV5-6 and TRBJ1-3; D uncertain. CDR3 length: 13 residues. V gave up 2 bases and J gave up 8 bases, with 11 bases separating them. In germline, CDR1 is SGHDT, CDR2 YYEEEE. In DNA form, the CDR3 reads TGTGCCAGCAGCTTTGGAGAGGCTGACACCATATATTTT. Its translation: CASSFGEADTIYF.

The gene calls are TRBV5-1 and TRBJ2-7, with TRBD1 identical over 8 bases. Germline loops: CDR1 SGHRS, CDR2 YFSETQ. Germline trimming cut 4 bases from V and 3 bases from J; bases unmatched to any gene: 9. CDR3 length: 15 amino acids. CDR3 coding DNA: TGCGCCAGCAGCAAAAGTACCGGGACAGGCTACGAGCAGTACTTC. This translates into CASSKSTGTGYEQYF.

The CDR3, as DNA: TGTGCCAGCAGCCCCGGTGGGGCCCAAGATACGCAGTATTTT. Residues: CASSPGGAQDTQYF. The chain joins TRBV11-2 to TRBJ2-3; weak D call: TRBD1 (5 bases). The CDR3 runs 14 residues. Germline loops: CDR1 SGHAT, CDR2 FQNNGV. V was clipped by 5 bases and J by 5 bases, with 14 bases between them.

The chain joins TRBV10-3 to TRBJ1-3; the match to TRBD1 covers 11 bases. The germline CDR1 and CDR2 sequences are ENHRY and SYGVKD. Trimming removed 3 bases from V and 5 bases from J; junction bases left unmatched: 3. The CDR3 consists of 15 residues. Written as DNA, the CDR3 is TGTGCCATCAGTGAAGGGACAGGGGGACGAAACACCATATATTTT. Translated: CAISEGTGGRNTIYF.

This clone has a single count. This chain links TRBV6-1 with TRBJ2-7; TRBD2 agrees at 7 bases. Trimming at V came to 7 bases and at J to 3 bases, leaving 9 bases not matched to a gene. The CDR3 loop spans 14 amino acids. Germline lookup yields CDR1 MNHNS and CDR2 SASEGT. CDR3 in DNA: TGTGCCAGCACCAGCGGGACCCCTTACTACGAGCAGTACTTC. Protein product: CASTSGTPYYEQYF.

The genes are TRBV9 and TRBJ2-3; TRBD1 matches 7 bases. Germline V gene lookup returns CDR1 SGDLS and CDR2 YYNGEE. V lost 6 bases and J lost 2; bases outside the gene matches: 9. CDR3 length equals 15 residues. CDR3 sequence (DNA): TGTGCCAGCACCCGTTGGGACAGACCCACAGATACGCAGTATTTT. Its translation is CASTRWDRPTDTQYF.

The chain has TRBV4-1 and TRBJ2-7; maybe TRBD1 (6 bases). In germline, CDR1 is MGHRA, CDR2 YSYEKL. V gave up 6 bases and J gave up 5 bases, with 20 bases separating them. The CDR3 runs 15 residues. The CDR3 DNA follows: TGCGCCAGCAGTCAATTACTACAGGGTATCGACGAGCAGTACTTC. This encodes CASSQLLQGIDEQYF.

This rearrangement joins TRBV7-2 to TRBJ1-1, with TRBD1 identical over 12 bases. Germline V gives CDR1 SGHTA, CDR2 FQGNSA. Trimming took 3 bases from V and 6 from J; bases not matched to a gene: 8. The CDR3 loop spans 16 amino acids. DNA of the CDR3: TGTGCCAGCAGCTTCTCCGGGACAGGGGGCTTTGCTGAAGCTTTCTTT. Translating it yields CASSFSGTGGFAEAFF.

The CDR3 spells CASSPRGTYNEQFF. The CDR3 coding sequence is TGTGCCAGCAGCCCCAGGGGGACCTACAATGAGCAGTTCTTC. This chain links TRBV11-2 with TRBJ2-1; 7 bases map to TRBD1. The CDR3 is made up of 14 amino acids. After removal of 5 bases from V and 2 bases from J, the junction contained 3 bases not matched to a gene. Germline V lookup: CDR1 SGHAT, CDR2 FQNNGV.

CDR3: CATPDPTRNSPLHF. The CDR3 nucleotides read TGTGCCACCCCGGACCCTACACGGAATTCACCCCTCCACTTT. The chain employs TRBV6-5 and TRBJ1-6; D call uncertain. In germline, CDR1 is MNHEY, CDR2 SVGAGI. V was shortened by 10 bases and J by 7 bases, with 17 bases between the two germline ends. The CDR3 length is 14 residues.

The V and J genes are TRBV21-1 and TRBJ2-7; the tabulated D call, TRBD2, remains unverified against the DNA. TRBV21-1 is a pseudogene segment. CDR3 size: 14 residues. In DNA, the CDR3 is TGTGCCAGCGGATGCGCGGACTGTCCCTACGAGCAGTACTTC. It is translated as CASGCADCPYEQYF.

Of note for this clone: Other DNA sequences within the sample encode an identical CDR3. The chain links TRBV6-5 to TRBJ1-2, with 8 bases aligning to TRBD1. The germline CDR1 and CDR2 sequences are MNHEY and SVGAGI. The CDR3 is made up of 13 amino acids. Germline trimming cut 2 bases from V and 7 bases from J; bases unmatched to any gene: 3. The CDR3 coding sequence is TGTGCCAGCAGTTACCCCACAGGGGGTGGCTACACCTTC. Residues: CASSYPTGGGYTF.

This sequence joins TRBV6-6 and TRBJ2-1; TRBD2 matches at 7 bases. Germline V gene sequence: CDR1 MNHNY, CDR2 SVGAGI (reference sequence). Unmatched junction bases numbered 5, after V lost 0 bases and J lost 3 bases. This CDR3 contains 16 residues. CDR3 amino acids: CASSYSMRELYNEQFF. The CDR3 nucleotides read TGTGCCAGCAGTTACTCGATGCGGGAGCTCTACAATGAGCAGTTCTTC.

The chain employs TRBV7-6 and TRBJ2-2; D may be TRBD2 (6 bases). V was trimmed by 1 base and J by 5 bases, leaving 26 bases between them. The CDR3 spans 20 residues. Germline values: CDR1 SGHVS, CDR2 FNYEAQ. The CDR3 DNA is TGTGCCAGCAGCTTAGGGGGTAGCGGAAGTGAAGGACTGGTGACCGGGGAGCTGTTTTTT. It translates to CASSLGGSGSEGLVTGELFF.

J is TRBJ1-3 and V is TRBV4-1, with a weak D call TRBD1 (6 bases). V was shortened by 1 base and J by 0 bases, with 13 bases between the two germline ends. The CDR3 totals 17 residues. Germline assignment: CDR1 MGHRA and CDR2 YSYEKL. The CDR3, as DNA: TGCGCCAGCAGCCAAGTACATGGAGGGGGCTCTGGAAACACCATATATTTT. This codes for CASSQVHGGGSGNTIYF.

The chain carries TRBV4-1 and TRBJ1-1; D unresolved. The germline CDR1 and CDR2 sequences are MGHRA and YSYEKL. This CDR3 is 15 amino acids long. V was trimmed by 5 bases and J by 0 bases, leaving 13 bases between them. CDR3 DNA: TGCGCCAGCAGCTTGCGGGGTTACCTGAACACTGAAGCTTTCTTT. Its translation: CASSLRGYLNTEAFF.